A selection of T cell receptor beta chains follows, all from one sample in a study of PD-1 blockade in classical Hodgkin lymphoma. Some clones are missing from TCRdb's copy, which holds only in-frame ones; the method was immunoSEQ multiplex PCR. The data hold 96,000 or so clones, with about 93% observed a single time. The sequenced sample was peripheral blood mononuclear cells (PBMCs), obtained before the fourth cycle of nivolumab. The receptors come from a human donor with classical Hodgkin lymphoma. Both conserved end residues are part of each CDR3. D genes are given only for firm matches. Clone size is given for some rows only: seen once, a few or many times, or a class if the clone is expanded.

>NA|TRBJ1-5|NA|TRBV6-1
TGTGCCAGCAGGTCGGATGCAAATCAGCCCCAGCATTTT
CASRSDANQPQHF
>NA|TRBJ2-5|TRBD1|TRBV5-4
TGTGCCAGCAGCTGGGGGACAGGGATCTTGGAGACCCAGTACTTC
CASSWGTGILETQYF
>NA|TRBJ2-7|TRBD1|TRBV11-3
TGTGCCAGCAGCTTAGATAGACAGGGGGAACTCTTGGGGCAGTACTTC
CASSLDRQGELLGQYF
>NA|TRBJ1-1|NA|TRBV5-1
TGCGCCAGCAGCTTAGACTCAATCCTAGCAGCTTTCTTT
CASSLDSILAAFF
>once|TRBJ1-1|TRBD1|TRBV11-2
TGTGCCAGCAGCTTTACCAGGACAGGGAAGGCTGAAGCTTTCTTT
CASSFTRTGKAEAFF
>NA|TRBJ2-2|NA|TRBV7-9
TGTGCCAGCAGTAGAGTTGTCGGGGAGCTGTTTTTT
CASSRVVGELFF
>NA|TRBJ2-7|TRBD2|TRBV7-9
TGTGCCAGCAGCTTCCATAGACTAGCGGGAGGTCAAGAGCAGTACTTC
CASSFHRLAGGQEQYF
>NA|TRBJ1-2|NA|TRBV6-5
TGTGCCAGCAGTTACTCAAGGAACTATGGCTACACCTTC
CASSYSRNYGYTF
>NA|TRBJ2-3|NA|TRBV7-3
TGTGCCAGCAGCTTAACGTCAGGGTTCACAGATACGCAGTATTTT
CASSLTSGFTDTQYF
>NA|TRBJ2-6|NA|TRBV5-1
TGCGCCAGCAGCTTGGTATCTCTTTTTGGTACTGGGGCCAACGTCCTGACTTTC
CASSLVSLFGTGANVLTF
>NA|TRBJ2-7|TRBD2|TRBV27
TGTGCCAGCAGCCCCTCTAGCGGGACGCTAACCTACGAGCAGTACTTC
CASSPSSGTLTYEQYF
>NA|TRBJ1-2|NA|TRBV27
TGTGCCAGCAGTTCCGCGGGTAGAGATGGCTACACCTTC
CASSSAGRDGYTF
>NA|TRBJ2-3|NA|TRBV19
TGTGCCAGTAGTATAGGCCGGCAGGGTTTTGCTAGCACAGATACGCAGTATTTT
CASSIGRQGFASTDTQYF
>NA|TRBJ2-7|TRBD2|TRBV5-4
TGTGCCAGCAGCTTGGGGACTAGCGGACCCTACGAGCAGTACTTC
CASSLGTSGPYEQYF
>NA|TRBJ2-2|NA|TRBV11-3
TGTGCCAGCAGCCTACAGGGTGACGCGAACACCGGGGAGCTGTTTTTT
CASSLQGDANTGELFF
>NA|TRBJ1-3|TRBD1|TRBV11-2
TGTGCCAGCAGCCTCAGAGGGGGCAGTAGAAACACCATATATTTT
CASSLRGGSRNTIYF
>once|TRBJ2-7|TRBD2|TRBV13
TGTGCCAGCTCCACGGGAGGGCCTAACGAGCAGTACTTC
CASSTGGPNEQYF
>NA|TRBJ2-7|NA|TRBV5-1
TGCGCCAGCAGCGCTTGGGGGCCTTATGACACCCATGACTACGAGCAGTACTTC
CASSAWGPYDTHDYEQYF
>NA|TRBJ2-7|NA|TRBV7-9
TGTGCCAGCAGCTTTGCAGAAGTCTACGAGCAGTACTTC
CASSFAEVYEQYF
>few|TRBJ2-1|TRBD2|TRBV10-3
TGTGCCATCAAGCGTCAGCGGGACGATGAGCAGTTCTTC
CAIKRQRDDEQFF
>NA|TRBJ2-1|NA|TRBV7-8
TGTGCCAGCAGCTTCCGGGACTTTGGATACAATGAGCAGTTCTTC
CASSFRDFGYNEQFF
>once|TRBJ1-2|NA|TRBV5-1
TGCGCCAGCAGTAAGGAGGACTCTGGCTACACCTTC
CASSKEDSGYTF
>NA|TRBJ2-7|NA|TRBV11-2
TGTGCCAGCAGCTCCGGACTGGGCTACGAGCAGTACTTC
CASSSGLGYEQYF
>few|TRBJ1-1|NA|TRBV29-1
TGCAGCGTTGGGACTTACACTGAAGCTTTCTTT
CSVGTYTEAFF
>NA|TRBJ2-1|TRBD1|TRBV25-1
TGTGCCAGCGCCGGGACAGGGTTTTACAATGAGCAGTTCTTC
CASAGTGFYNEQFF
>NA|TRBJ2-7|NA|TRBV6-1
TGTGCCAGCAGTGAAGCGGGCTACGAGCAGTACTTC
CASSEAGYEQYF
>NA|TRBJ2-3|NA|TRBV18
TGTGCCAGCTCACCAGCTCGCGCGGGGACACACACAGATACGCAGTATTTT
CASSPARAGTHTDTQYF
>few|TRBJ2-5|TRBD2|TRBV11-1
TGTGCCAGCAGAGGACTAGCGGGAGGAGAGACCCAGTACTTC
CASRGLAGGETQYF
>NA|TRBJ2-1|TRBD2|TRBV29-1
TGCAGCGTTGAATACGGGACTAGCAGCTACAATGAGCAGTTCTTC
CSVEYGTSSYNEQFF
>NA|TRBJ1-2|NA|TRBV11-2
TGTGCCAGCAGCTACCGTCAGGGCTTCGGCTACACCTTC
CASSYRQGFGYTF
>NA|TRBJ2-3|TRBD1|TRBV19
TGTGCCAGTAGTGGGACAGGGGGCGACTCGGTAAAGTCCACAGATACGCAGTATTTT
CASSGTGGDSVKSTDTQYF
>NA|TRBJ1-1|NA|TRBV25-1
TGTGCCAGCAGTGACGTGGGCACTGAAGCTTTCTTT
CASSDVGTEAFF
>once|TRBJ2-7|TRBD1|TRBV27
TGTGCCAGCAGCTTACCGGGACAGGGTTCTCGGGAGCAGTACTTC
CASSLPGQGSREQYF
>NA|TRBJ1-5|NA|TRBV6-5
TGTGCCAGCAGCCAGGGTCACGGCAATCAGCCCCAGCATTTT
CASSQGHGNQPQHF
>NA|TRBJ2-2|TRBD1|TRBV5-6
TGTGCCAGCAGCTTCTTGCTCAGACAGGGGGCGACCGACACCGGGGAGCTGTTTTTT
CASSFLLRQGATDTGELFF
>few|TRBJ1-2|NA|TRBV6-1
TGTGCCAGCCGGCCCACCTATGGCTACACCTTC
CASRPTYGYTF
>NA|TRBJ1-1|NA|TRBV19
TGTGCCAGTAGTTCCACCCTGAACACTGAAGCTTTCTTT
CASSSTLNTEAFF
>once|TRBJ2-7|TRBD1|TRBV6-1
TGTGCCAGCAGTGAAAATGGCCGCGACAGGGGGAACGAGCAGTACTTC
CASSENGRDRGNEQYF
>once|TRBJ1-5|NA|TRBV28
TGTGCCAGCAGTACCCCAGCCCAGGAACAGCCCCAGCATTTT
CASSTPAQEQPQHF
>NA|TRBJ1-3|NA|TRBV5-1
TGCGCCAGCAGCTTGGACGGGATGTCTGGAAACACCATATATTTT
CASSLDGMSGNTIYF
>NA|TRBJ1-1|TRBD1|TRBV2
TGTGCCAGCAGTGAAGTCGGGACAGGGGCGAATGAAGCTTTCTTT
CASSEVGTGANEAFF
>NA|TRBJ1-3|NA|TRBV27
TGTGCCAGCAGTTCCGGGGACTCTGGAAACACCATATATTTT
CASSSGDSGNTIYF
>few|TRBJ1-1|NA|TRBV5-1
TGCGCCAGCAGCCTGGCAGGGATAGACACTGAAGCTTTCTTT
CASSLAGIDTEAFF
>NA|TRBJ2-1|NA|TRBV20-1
TGCAGTGCTAGAGAATTTCCGGAGCAGTTCTTC
CSAREFPEQFF
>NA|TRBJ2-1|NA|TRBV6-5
TGTGCCAGCAGCCTAATTCCGGGCTTCTACAATGAGCAGTTCTTC
CASSLIPGFYNEQFF
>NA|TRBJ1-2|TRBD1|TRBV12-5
TGTGCTAGTGAACTAACCGGGACAGGGCTTTATGGCTACACCTTC
CASELTGTGLYGYTF
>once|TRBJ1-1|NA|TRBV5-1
TGCGCCAGCAGCTTGACTCTGGACACTGAAGCTTTCTTT
CASSLTLDTEAFF
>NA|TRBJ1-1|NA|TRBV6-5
TGTGCCAGCAGTTACCGGGGGACATTAGCTTTCTTT
CASSYRGTLAFF
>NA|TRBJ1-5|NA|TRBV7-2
TGTGCCAGCAGCTTTGGACAGTCGACGTCCCAGCCCCAGCATTTT
CASSFGQSTSQPQHF
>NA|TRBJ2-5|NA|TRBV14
TGTGCCAGCAGCCAACGGGTGGAGACCCAGTACTTC
CASSQRVETQYF
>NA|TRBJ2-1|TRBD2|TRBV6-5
TGTGCCAGCATTCGGACTAGCGGGCGCAGCAATGAGCAGTTCTTC
CASIRTSGRSNEQFF
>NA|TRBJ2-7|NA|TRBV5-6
TGTGCCAGCAGCTTGCAGGGCAGAGACCTGTACGAGCAGTACTTC
CASSLQGRDLYEQYF
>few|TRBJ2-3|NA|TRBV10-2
TGCGCCAGCTTACAGGCCTCGAGCACAGATACGCAGTATTTT
CASLQASSTDTQYF
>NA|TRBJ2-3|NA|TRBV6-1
TGTGCCAGCAGTGACAATTGGCGGGAATCAGATACGCAGTATTTT
CASSDNWRESDTQYF